Given below is one TCR beta chain in context. Its target is not known. One end of the junction varies from germline; a read error may be responsible. Healthy bone marrow donors formed the donor group. The sample comes from a study of cytomegalovirus exposure and HLA in healthy donors. The CDR3 sequence is 14 residues long. Looked up from germline, CDR1 is MGHDK and CDR2 is SYGVNS. Study-wide results and caveats: Rare sequences made up most TCRs, while some public TCRs were found in many donors. As a later analysis showed, a missense DCLRE1C variant was linked to trimming of TCR beta V- and J-genes.

It was with 60 Vbeta and 13 Jbeta primers that the PCR ran. This table comes from immunoSEQ multiplex PCR, and its TCRdb copy is limited to in-frame clones, with some not included. Of 150,000 or so clones listed, just over 75% were seen once; the top ten hold roughly 1.5%. The chain joins TRBV25-1 to TRBJ2-4, with 7 nucleotides matching TRBD1. This TCR was sampled from a man aged 40-49 years in good health and CMV-seronegative. Sequencing used PBMCs. The CDR3 is CASSPRDRENSQYF. The DNA of the CDR3 is TGTGCCAGCAGCCCACGGGACAGAGAAAACAGTCAGTACTTC.